This TCR beta chain emerged from a study of OX40 agonist ivuxolimab in advanced cancers. The wider study: Patients receiving dose escalation had hepatocellular carcinoma, melanoma, renal cell or head and neck cancer. 40% to 50% of patients had received prior checkpoint inhibitor therapy. Study results and limitations: Nonresponders, in some cases, also had low normalized T-cell clonal expansion. Within 6 weeks, CD4+ and CD8+ blood T cells expanded clonally at 0.1 to 3.0 mg/kg.

Measured with immunoSEQ multiplex PCR; TCRdb has only the in-frame clones, and not every one. The profile shows about 71,000 clones, roughly 78% of them singletons. V was pared by 2 bases and J by 5 bases, with 10 bases of the junction left unmatched. CDR1 and CDR2 (germline): SGHVS, FNYEAQ. The CDR3 spans 17 residues. With regard to this clone: Its specificity is not known.

This chain joins TRBV7-6 and TRBJ2-7; 12 nucleotides agree with TRBD2. Specimen: CD4+ or CD8+ T cells sorted from blood, collected in a trial of the OX40 agonist ivuxolimab. The clonotype was recovered from an adult with an advanced solid tumor such as melanoma, head and neck, liver or kidney cancer. The CDR3 region has the DNA TGTGCCAGCAGCTTATCGGCTAGCGGGGGGGCTAACAACGAGCAGTACTTC. Translating it yields CASSLSASGGANNEQYF.